These 22 T cell receptor beta chains came from one sample sequenced in a study of tumor and adjacent non-tumor tissue in lung cancer. No cell sorting was done before RNA was extracted from the tissue. TCRbeta libraries were built with three rounds of nested PCR, modified from ARM-PCR. TCRdb itself ran the multiplex PCR reads through MiXCR, one entry per CDR3 protein. The table shows about 82,000 distinct CDR3 sequences, with over 75% occurring only once. The sequenced sample was lung tumor tissue. These receptors all come from a woman between 50 and 59 years old with non-small cell lung cancer.

For this clonotype: The junction shows a germline mismatch at one end, possibly a read error. CDR3 in DNA: TGCGCCAGCAGCTTAAACGACACGATGAATACTGAAGCTTTCTTT. Its translation is CASSLNDTMNTEAFF. The V and J genes are TRBV5-1 and TRBJ1-1; no clear D. This CDR3 has 15 residues. Per germline, CDR1 SGHRS and CDR2 YFSETQ. Combining the CDR3 with reference TRBV5-1 and TRBJ1-1 gives the whole variable domain KAGVTQTPRYLIKTRGQQVTLSCSPISGHRSVSWYQQTPGQGLQFLFEYFSETQRNKGNFPGRFSGRQFSNSRSEMNVSTLELGDSALYLCASSLNDTMNTEAFFGQGTRLTVV.

V gene TRBV10-1 combines with J gene TRBJ2-7, with D possibly being TRBD1 (5 bases). This CDR3 spans 14 amino acids. CDR1 and CDR2 from the germline V gene are WNHNN and SYGVQD (reference sequence). V lost 4 bases, J lost 4 bases, and 14 bases lay in between. CDR3 protein: CASSGPGKVYEQYF. CDR3 DNA sequence: TGCGCCAGCAGTGGCCCAGGGAAGGTGTACGAGCAGTACTTC.

Details on this clonotype: Its ends do not fully match the called genes, so a read error is possible. The chain combines TRBV12-3 or TRBV12-4 with TRBJ2-2; 13 bases agree with TRBD2. The CDR3 consists of 20 residues. The CDR3 nucleotides are TGTACCAGCAGTTTTAGGGACAGGACTAGCGGGAGAATTCCAACCGGGGAGCTGTTTTTT. Encoded protein: CTSSFRDRTSGRIPTGELFF.

Details on this clonotype: The junction departs from germline at one end; a sequencing error may be responsible. The chain recombines TRBV11-3 with TRBJ2-2; possibly TRBD2 for D (5 bases). The CDR3 sequence is 12 residues long. CDR1 is SGHNT, CDR2 YENEEA, per germline. The CDR3 reads CASSTNTGEQFF. The CDR3 nucleotides are TGTGCCAGCAGCACCAACACCGGGGAGCAGTTCTTT.

Regarding this clonotype: Its ends do not fully match the called genes, so a read error is possible. The chain links TRBV11-2 to TRBJ2-1; tentatively, D is TRBD1 or TRBD2 (7 bases each). This CDR3 contains 16 residues. Germline V CDR1 and CDR2: SGHAT, FQNNGV. The CDR3 protein is CTRSPGGLAEVGEQFF. CDR3 DNA sequence: TGTACCAGAAGCCCAGGGGGGCTAGCGGAAGTAGGTGAGCAGTTCTTC.

The chain recombines TRBV20-1 with TRBJ1-1, with a weak D call TRBD1 (5 bases). Trimming pared 1 base from V and 7 bases from J, leaving 13 bases between. The germline gives CDR1 DFQATT, CDR2 SNEGSKA (reference sequence). The CDR3 consists of 13 residues. As DNA, the CDR3 is TGCAGTGCTAGAGTATGGTCGGACAATGAAGCTTTCTTT. The encoded protein is CSARVWSDNEAFF.

Concerning this clonotype: An end of the junction does not agree with germline; a read error may underlie this. In nucleotides, the CDR3 is TGCAGAGGGGGACTGGGAGATACCGGGGAACTGTTTTTT. This encodes CRGGLGDTGELFF. J is TRBJ2-2 and V is TRBV29-1; D is perhaps TRBD1 or TRBD2 (6 bases each). CDR3 length equals 13 residues. The germline V gene has CDR1 SQVTM and CDR2 ANQGSEA.

The chain combines TRBV4-2 with TRBJ1-1; D call uncertain. Germline V gives CDR1 LGHNA, CDR2 YNFKEQ. The CDR3 length is 15 residues. CDR3 residues: CASGQEEGIGTEAFF. CDR3 nucleotide sequence: TGTGCTAGCGGCCAAGAAGAAGGGATTGGCACTGAAGCTTTCTTT.

This sequence joins TRBV12-3 or TRBV12-4 and TRBJ1-1; 10 nucleotides agree with TRBD1. CDR3 length: 14 amino acids. This CDR3 is CVTIPPGQGLRAFF. The CDR3 bases are TGTGTCACTATTCCCCCGGGACAGGGGTTGAGAGCTTTCTTT.

The rearrangement joins TRBV5-1 to TRBJ1-1; TRBD1 might be the D (5 bases). This CDR3 comprises 14 residues. V was trimmed by 3 bases and J by 9 bases, leaving 18 bases between them. Germline lookup yields CDR1 SGHRS and CDR2 YFSETQ. CDR3 sequence (DNA): TGCGCCAGCAGCTGGGGAGGGGAGGAAACCCAAGCTTTCTTT. This sequence encodes CASSWGGEETQAFF. The whole variable domain, filled in from reference TRBV5-1 and TRBJ1-1, reads KAGVTQTPRYLIKTRGQQVTLSCSPISGHRSVSWYQQTPGQGLQFLFEYFSETQRNKGNFPGRFSGRQFSNSRSEMNVSTLELGDSALYLCASSWGGEETQAFFGQGTRLTVV.

This clonotype was seen just once. This chain joins TRBV20-1 and TRBJ2-3; 10 nucleotides match TRBD2. The trim removed 3 bases at V and 11 bases at J, leaving 17 bases unmatched. This CDR3 has 16 amino acids. Germline-derived CDR1 and CDR2 are DFQATT and SNEGSKA (reference sequence). CDR3 sequence reads: CSARSLAGASTNMQYF. The CDR3 region has the DNA TGCAGTGCTAGGTCCCTAGCGGGAGCTAGCACAAATATGCAGTATTTT.

Regarding this clonotype: The junction departs from the called germline gene at one end, perhaps through a read error. The genes are TRBV6-6 and TRBJ2-3; weak D call: TRBD2 (5 bases). The CDR3 spans 11 residues. CDR1 MNHNY and CDR2 SVGAGI come from the germline V gene (reference sequence). CDR3 residues: CTSEAGDTQYF. CDR3 nucleotides: TGTACCAGCGAGGCGGGAGATACGCAGTATTTT.

A remark on this clonotype: Given the absence of the conserved phenylalanine or tryptophan at the CDR3 end, a read error is likely. The gene calls are TRBV5-5 and TRBJ2-7; 11 bases line up with TRBD2. The V segment lost 6 bases and the J segment 9 bases; nucleotides outside the gene matches: 11. This CDR3 is built from 14 residues. Germline lookup yields CDR1 SGHKS and CDR2 YYEKEE (reference sequence). This CDR3 is CASNFRTSGFGQYL. DNA for the CDR3: TGTGCCAGCAACTTCAGGACTAGCGGGTTCGGGCAGTACTTA.

As concerns this clonotype: The CDR3 carries no conserved terminal phenylalanine or tryptophan, so it likely arises from a read error. The rearrangement links TRBV4-2 to TRBJ1-2; D is possibly TRBD1 (5 bases). This CDR3 comprises 13 residues. Germline CDR1 is LGHNA and CDR2 is YNFKEQ. CDR3 region: CAGSQDGRDGYTS. The CDR3 DNA reads as TGTGCCGGCAGCCAGGATGGCAGGGATGGCTACACCTCC.

In this sample, this clonotype turned up once. One end of the junction does not line up with germline, which may come from a read error. The V call is TRBV6-6, the J call TRBJ2-3; D is undetermined. Per the germline V gene, CDR1 is MNHNY and CDR2 is SVGAGI (reference sequence). The CDR3 is 11 residues long. CDR3 loop: CVSCNTDTQYF. As DNA, the CDR3 is TGTGTCAGCTGTAACACAGATACGCAGTATTTT.

For this clonotype: It may be a read error: a sequence one base away is much more abundant. The chain joins TRBV28 to TRBJ1-6; 10 bases map to TRBD1. This CDR3 is 14 amino acids long. In germline, CDR1 is MDHEN, CDR2 SYDVKM. CDR3: CVSSWRQGASPLHF. The CDR3 DNA sequence: TGTGTCAGCAGTTGGAGACAGGGGGCATCACCCCTCCACTTT.

This chain connects TRBV29-1 to TRBJ2-7; 8 bases are a match to TRBD2. CDR1 is SQVTM and CDR2 is ANQGSEA in the germline V gene. V shed 8 bases and J 2 bases; nucleotides not matched to a gene: 8. The CDR3 runs 13 residues. CDR3 nucleotide sequence: TGCAGCCTTACAGGGACTAGGCCCTACGAGCAGTACTTC. It specifies CSLTGTRPYEQYF.

For this clonotype: The junction departs from the called germline gene at one end, perhaps through a read error. The chain employs TRBV20-1 and TRBJ2-2; D assignment may be TRBD1 or TRBD2 (5 bases each). The CDR3 totals 14 residues. Germline CDR1 is DFQATT and CDR2 is SNEGSKA (reference sequence). The CDR3 sequence: CSARTDGATGELSF. CDR3 bases: TGCAGTGCTAGAACGGACGGGGCGACCGGGGAGCTGTCGTTT.

The sample holds a few counts of this clonotype. The chain links TRBV20-1 to TRBJ2-1; 10 bases map to TRBD2. Germline CDR1 and CDR2: DFQATT and SNEGSKA (reference sequence). This CDR3 is built from 12 residues. V shed 7 bases, J shed 10 bases, and the junction held 7 bases outside the gene matches. This CDR3 reads CSVPGSGREQFF. The DNA of the CDR3 is TGCAGTGTTCCCGGTAGCGGGAGGGAGCAGTTCTTC.

About this clonotype itself: One junction end disagrees with the germline gene, perhaps due to a read error. The chain couples TRBV10-3 to TRBJ2-2; TRBD2 matches 8 bases. Germline CDR1 and CDR2: ENHRY and SYGVKD. The CDR3 has 15 residues. The CDR3 spells CAMSDSGGVTGELFF. CDR3 nucleotides: TGTGCCATGAGTGACTCGGGAGGGGTCACCGGGGAGCTGTTTTTT.

Worth noting for this clonotype: One end of the junction fails to match germline, which may point to a read error. V usage is TRBV6-5 and J usage is TRBJ2-5; maybe TRBD2 (6 bases). CDR1 is MNHEY and CDR2 is SVGAGI in the germline V gene. CDR3 length: 15 residues. CDR3 amino acids: CASSYSRGGHETQYF. The CDR3 coding sequence is TGTGCCAGCAGTTACTCGAGAGGAGGGCATGAGACCCAGTATTTC.

Concerning this clonotype itself: No conserved phenylalanine or tryptophan ends this CDR3, so it is likely a read error. It is unclear where the CDR3 begins or ends on the DNA, so no DNA is shown, and the CDR3 is as TCRdb lists it. This sequence joins TRBV11-2 and TRBJ1-5; the table's D call of TRBD1 was not tested on the DNA. The germline V gene encodes CDR1 SGHAT and CDR2 FQNNGV. The CDR3 length is 15 residues, termini included. The CDR3 sequence: CTSSWDGYSNQPQHS.